This T cell receptor (beta chain) was recovered during a study of blood T cell repertoires in COVID-19. As processed by the authors: Amplification with reference gene primers provided the estimates of nucleated cell counts. The protocol was immunoSEQ multiplex PCR, while the TCRdb copy is restricted to in-frame clones and leaves out a portion. V and J calls and clone size follow that table, whereas D and trimming were derived from the DNA. The profile shows roughly 170,000 clones, approximately 78% of them singletons. The CDR3 is made up of 16 amino acids. The V end lost 0 bases, the J end lost 3 bases, and 12 bases lay between the germline ends. Germline CDR1 and CDR2: SGHTA and FQGNSA.

The TCR sequence derives from a woman in her forties or fifties who had recovered from COVID-19. Sequencing was done on a sample of PBMCs or T cells enriched from blood (not recorded which). The chain uses TRBV7-2 and TRBJ2-1; D is possibly TRBD2 (6 bases). As DNA, the CDR3 is TGTGCCAGCAGCTTAGCTGCTGGAGGGAGCTACAATGAGCAGTTCTTC. As protein: CASSLAAGGSYNEQFF. Drawing the rest from reference TRBV7-2 and TRBJ2-1, the complete variable domain is GAGVSQSPSNKVTEKGKDVELRCDPISGHTALYWYRQSLGQGLEFLIYFQGNSAPDKSGLPSDRFSAERTGGSVSTLTIQRTQQEDSAVYLCASSLAAGGSYNEQFFGPGTRLTVL.